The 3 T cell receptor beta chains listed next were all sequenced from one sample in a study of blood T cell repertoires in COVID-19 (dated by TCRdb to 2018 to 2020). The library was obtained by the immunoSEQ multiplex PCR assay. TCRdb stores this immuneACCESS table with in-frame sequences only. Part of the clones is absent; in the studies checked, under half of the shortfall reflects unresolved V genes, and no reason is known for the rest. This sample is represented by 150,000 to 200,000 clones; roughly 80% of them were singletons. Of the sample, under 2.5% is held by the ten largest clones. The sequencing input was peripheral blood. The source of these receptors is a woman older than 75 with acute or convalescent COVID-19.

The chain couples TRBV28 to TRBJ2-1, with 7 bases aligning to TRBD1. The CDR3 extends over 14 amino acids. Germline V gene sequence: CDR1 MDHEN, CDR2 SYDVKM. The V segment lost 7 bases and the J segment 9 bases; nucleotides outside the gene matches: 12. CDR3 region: CASTLTGPHLEQFF. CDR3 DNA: TGTGCCAGCACTTTGACAGGGCCGCACCTTGAGCAGTTCTTC.

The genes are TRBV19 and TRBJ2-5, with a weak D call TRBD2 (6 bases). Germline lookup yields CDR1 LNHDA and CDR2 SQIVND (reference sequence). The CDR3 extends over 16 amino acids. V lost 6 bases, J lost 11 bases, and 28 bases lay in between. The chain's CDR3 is CASSPSNSVGGIRQYF. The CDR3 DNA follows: TGTGCCAGTAGCCCATCCAATTCAGTAGGAGGGATCCGACAGTACTTC.

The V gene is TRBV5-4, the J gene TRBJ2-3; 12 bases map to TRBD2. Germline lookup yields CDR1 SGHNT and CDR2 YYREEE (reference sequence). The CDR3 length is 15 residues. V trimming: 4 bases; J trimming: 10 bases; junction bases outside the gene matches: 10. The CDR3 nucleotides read TGTGCCAGCAGCGTCAAACTAGCGGGGGGTCCCCCGCAGTATTTT. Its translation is CASSVKLAGGPPQYF.